These 23 T cell receptor beta chains share one sample of origin, sequenced in a study of immune characterization of retroperitoneal liposarcoma. TCRdb processed the PCR reads anew with MiXCR; each CDR3 protein has one entry. The sample yields roughly 9,300 distinct CDR3 sequences, 37% seen once. The sequenced material came from tumor tissue. These receptors were taken from a female donor with retroperitoneal liposarcoma.

The chain joins TRBV27 to TRBJ2-3; 12 bases agree with TRBD2. J was trimmed by 1 base and V by 6 bases; bases with no gene match: 8. This CDR3 comprises 17 residues. Germline V lookup: CDR1 MNHEY, CDR2 SMNVEV (reference sequence). CDR3 DNA sequence: TGTGCCAGCAGAAAAACGGGACTAGCGGGTCGCACAGATACGCAGTATTTT. Translating gives CASRKTGLAGRTDTQYF.

V gene TRBV6-5 combines with J gene TRBJ1-1; no definite D call. The CDR3 consists of 14 residues. The V end was cut by 6 bases, the J end by 0 bases, with 11 bases between. CDR1 and CDR2 (germline): MNHEY, SVGAGI. CDR3: CASRLDGLNTEAFF. CDR3 DNA sequence: TGTGCCAGCAGACTCGACGGACTGAACACTGAAGCTTTCTTT.

This clonotype qualifies as medium-sized (0.01 to 0.1%). The chain combines TRBV12-3 or TRBV12-4 with TRBJ2-1; either TRBD1 or TRBD2 may supply D (5 bases each). TRBJ2-7 matches the DNA end more closely, so the J call is doubtful. The CDR3 consists of 12 residues. In nucleotides, the CDR3 is TGTGCCAGCACCGGGACCAACAACGAGCAGTACTTC. Amino acids: CASTGTNNEQYF.

The chain combines TRBV6-5 with TRBJ2-1, with TRBD2 identical over 9 bases. The J call is in doubt because the DNA end fits TRBJ2-7 better. This CDR3 contains 15 residues. Germline CDR1 MNHEY, CDR2 SVGAGI. CDR3 sequence (DNA): TGTGCCAGCAGCCCCCCGGGACTAGCCACCTACGAGCAGTACTTC. It translates to CASSPPGLATYEQYF.

The rearrangement uses TRBV27 and TRBJ2-3; no clear D gene. V shed 5 bases and J shed 3 bases, with 18 bases lying between them. The CDR3 is made up of 16 amino acids. Germline V gene lookup returns CDR1 MNHEY and CDR2 SMNVEV (reference sequence). The CDR3 sequence: CASSSAGPWLTDTQYF. CDR3 coding DNA: TGTGCCAGCAGTAGCGCCGGACCCTGGTTGACAGATACGCAGTATTTT.

The chain couples TRBV7-6 to TRBJ2-1, with TRBD2 matching 10 bases. The J call may be faulty, since TRBJ2-7 better matches the DNA end. There are 15 residues in the CDR3. In germline, CDR1 is SGHVS, CDR2 FNYEAQ. This chain's CDR3 is CASSLASSGGEEQYF. CDR3 DNA: TGTGCCAGCAGCTTAGCATCTAGCGGGGGTGAGGAGCAGTACTTC.

The V and J genes are TRBV7-2 and TRBJ2-5, with TRBD1 as a possible D gene (6 bases). CDR1 and CDR2 (germline): SGHTA, FQGNSA. This CDR3 spans 12 amino acids. V was trimmed by 5 bases and J by 11 bases, leaving 15 bases between them. Written as DNA, the CDR3 is TGTGCCAGCAGCCTCAGGGGTAATGAGCAGTACTTC. This encodes CASSLRGNEQYF.

By share, this clonotype ranks as medium-sized (0.01 to 0.1%). The rearrangement links TRBV7-6 to TRBJ2-3; D is unresolved. The CDR3 runs 15 residues. CDR1 and CDR2 from the germline V gene are SGHVS and FNYEAQ. Trimming shortened V by 0 bases and J by 4 bases, and 11 bases separated the two germline ends. For the CDR3, the DNA is TGTGCCAGCAGCTTAGCGCCAGATAGGTCAGATACGCAGTATTTT. As protein: CASSLAPDRSDTQYF.

This clonotype was counted between two and nine times. The chain employs TRBV6-1 and TRBJ1-5; D unresolved. Germline loops: CDR1 MNHNS, CDR2 SASEGT. Trimming pared 7 bases from V and 2 bases from J, leaving 12 bases between. CDR3 size: 14 residues. CDR3 in amino acids: CASTPAGGNQPQHF. In nucleotides, the CDR3 is TGTGCCAGCACCCCTGCAGGCGGCAATCAGCCCCAGCATTTT.

This clonotype was observed a handful of times. J is TRBJ2-4 and V is TRBV6-1; D is undetermined. The J call is in doubt because the DNA end fits TRBJ2-7 better. CDR1 and CDR2 from the germline V gene are MNHNS and SASEGT. CDR3 length: 14 residues. The CDR3 sequence is CASETSEPPYEQYF. In nucleotides, the CDR3 is TGTGCCAGCGAAACCTCGGAGCCTCCCTACGAGCAGTACTTC.

V and J are TRBV7-8 and TRBJ2-5; D unresolved. The DNA matches TRBJ2-7 better at its end, which makes the J call doubtful. This CDR3 has 14 amino acids. Germline V gene sequence: CDR1 SGHVS, CDR2 FQNEAQ. As DNA, the CDR3 is TGTGCCAGCAGCTTCGACGAAGTCTCCTACGAGCAGTACTTC. Its translation: CASSFDEVSYEQYF.

This chain's CDR3 is CASSFGSGADTQYF. In DNA, the CDR3 is TGTGCCAGCAGCTTCGGATCGGGAGCAGATACGCAGTATTTT. The V gene is TRBV7-2, the J gene TRBJ2-3; possible D gene TRBD2, 6 bases. Deletions cut 3 bases from V and 4 bases from J, with 11 bases between. CDR1 is SGHTA, CDR2 FQGNSA, per germline. This CDR3 spans 14 amino acids.

The chain employs TRBV7-2 and TRBJ2-5, with D possibly matching TRBD1 (6 bases). V lost 3 bases and J lost 11, with 19 bases in between. Germline assignment: CDR1 SGHTA and CDR2 FQGNSA. This CDR3 is built from 14 residues. The DNA for the CDR3 is TGTGCCAGCAGCTTTACACAGGGAAACAATGAGCAGTACTTC. Protein: CASSFTQGNNEQYF. Based on the CDR3 plus reference TRBV7-2 and TRBJ2-5, the full variable domain is GAGVSQSPSNKVTEKGKDVELRCDPISGHTALYWYRQSLGQGLEFLIYFQGNSAPDKSGLPSDRFSAERTGGSVSTLTIQRTQQEDSAVYLCASSFTQGNNEQYFGPGTRLLVL.

There are a few counts of this clonotype. V is TRBV4-1 and J is TRBJ1-2; D unclear. Germline CDR1 is MGHRA and CDR2 is YSYEKL. V dropped 0 bases and J dropped 4 bases, with 6 bases sitting between them. The CDR3 contains 13 residues. Here the CDR3 reads CASSQEAVYGYTF. The CDR3 DNA sequence: TGCGCCAGCAGCCAAGAGGCGGTCTATGGCTACACCTTC.

This clonotype is labeled large. The J gene is TRBJ2-3, the V gene TRBV6-1, with D possibly being TRBD1 or TRBD2 (5 bases each). The J call may not be correct, given that the DNA end is closer to TRBJ2-5. The length of the CDR3 is 14 residues. Germline V lookup: CDR1 MNHNS, CDR2 SASEGT. The DNA of the CDR3 is TGTGCCAGCAGTCGGGACCCTGACCAAGAGACCCAGTACTTC. It encodes CASSRDPDQETQYF.

The V and J genes are TRBV12-5 and TRBJ1-4, with TRBD1 identical over 7 bases. This CDR3 has 17 amino acids. V dropped 0 bases and J dropped 5; count of bases not matched to a gene: 9. CDR1 is LGHNT, CDR2 FRNRAP, per germline. The chain's CDR3 is CASGLVQGQGFNEKLFF. CDR3 coding DNA: TGTGCTAGTGGTTTGGTACAGGGGCAGGGCTTCAATGAAAAACTGTTTTTT.

The genes are TRBV6-6 and TRBJ2-1; 9 nucleotides match TRBD1. Germline V gene lookup returns CDR1 MNHNY and CDR2 SVGAGI (reference sequence). Trimming cost V 5 bases and J 6 bases; bases outside gene matches: 5. The CDR3 consists of 14 residues. The CDR3 reads CASSTRDRANEQFF. CDR3 DNA: TGTGCCAGCAGTACCCGGGACAGGGCCAATGAGCAGTTCTTC.

This chain uses TRBV6-6 with TRBJ1-5; no reliable D call. Germline CDR1 is MNHNY and CDR2 is SVGAGI (reference sequence). Deletions cut 5 bases from V and 2 bases from J, with 13 bases between. This CDR3 has 15 amino acids. This CDR3 is CASSGPRQGNQPQHF. The DNA for the CDR3 is TGTGCCAGCAGTGGGCCGAGGCAGGGCAATCAGCCCCAGCATTTT.

The rearrangement links TRBV7-2 to TRBJ1-5; the match to TRBD1 covers 7 bases. The length of the CDR3 is 13 residues. Germline CDR1 and CDR2: SGHTA and FQGNSA. V shed 5 bases, J shed 11 bases, and the junction held 9 bases outside the gene matches. CDR3 sequence (DNA): TGTGCCAGCAGCGCCGGGACAGAGGTTTCCCAGCATTTT. Protein: CASSAGTEVSQHF.

Points on this clonotype: Given the absence of the conserved phenylalanine or tryptophan at the CDR3 end, a read error is likely. This chain links TRBV6-8 with TRBJ2-5; possible D gene TRBD1, 6 bases. Matching the DNA end better, TRBJ2-7 makes the J call doubtful. This CDR3 spans 16 amino acids. CDR1 is MNHGY, CDR2 SAAAGT, per germline. The CDR3 loop is CASSLPAGTGWYEQYT. The DNA for the CDR3 is TGTGCCAGCAGTTTGCCCGCCGGTACAGGGTGGTACGAGCAGTACACC.

This clonotype occurred a few times. The genes are TRBV10-1 and TRBJ2-1; 11 bases match TRBD2. This CDR3 has 14 residues. CDR1 WNHNN and CDR2 SYGVQD come from the germline V gene (reference sequence). The trim removed 3 bases at V and 10 bases at J, leaving 5 bases unmatched. CDR3 bases: TGCGCCAGCAGTGAAGCCGGGACTAGCGGCGAGCAGTTCTTC. This sequence encodes CASSEAGTSGEQFF.

As for this clonotype: A read error may account for a junction end that differs from germline. This sequence joins TRBV6-5 and TRBJ2-5, with TRBD2 identical over 12 bases. Near its end, the DNA agrees better with TRBJ2-1, so the J call may be wrong. Germline V CDR1 and CDR2: MNHEY, SVGAGI. The CDR3 has 16 amino acids. The CDR3 region has the DNA TGTGCCAACAGTGGGGGACTAGCGGGTTTGTACAATGAGCAGTTCTTC. Its protein is CANSGGLAGLYNEQFF.

This chain joins TRBV6-5 and TRBJ1-4, with TRBD1 as a possible D gene (6 bases). The CDR3 spans 15 residues. Per germline, CDR1 MNHEY and CDR2 SVGAGI. V was clipped by 5 bases and J by 5 bases, with 15 bases between them. CDR3 coding DNA: TGTGCCAGCAGTCGATACAGGGTAAGGAATGAAAAACTGTTTTTT. Its protein product is CASSRYRVRNEKLFF.